This TCR beta chain is drawn from a study of blood T cell repertoires in COVID-19. The wider study: Acute and convalescent COVID-19 specimens originated in the United States, Italy and Spain.

Germline V gives CDR1 KGHSH, CDR2 LQKENI. The CDR3 contains 16 residues. V was clipped by 1 base and J by 7 bases, with 16 bases between them. Profiling relied on immunoSEQ multiplex PCR, and the TCRdb table lists in-frame clones only, not all of them. This table holds around 300,000 clones, around 87% found once. Study members were between about 18 and 89 years old and lived in 24 US regions. Each participant's cohort was designated according to participant-reported clinical history. The recovered donors of Cohort 3 showed two negative PCRs, clearance, or symptom resolution. This clone appeared once. This clonotype originated in a woman younger than 30 who had recovered from COVID-19. Sequenced material: PBMCs or T cells enriched from blood (not recorded which). The chain carries TRBV18 and TRBJ2-2; D perhaps matches TRBD1 (6 bases). The CDR3 coding sequence is TGTGCCAGCTCACCACAGGGGGACGCAGGGAGCGGGGAGCTGTTTTTT. This codes for CASSPQGDAGSGELFF.